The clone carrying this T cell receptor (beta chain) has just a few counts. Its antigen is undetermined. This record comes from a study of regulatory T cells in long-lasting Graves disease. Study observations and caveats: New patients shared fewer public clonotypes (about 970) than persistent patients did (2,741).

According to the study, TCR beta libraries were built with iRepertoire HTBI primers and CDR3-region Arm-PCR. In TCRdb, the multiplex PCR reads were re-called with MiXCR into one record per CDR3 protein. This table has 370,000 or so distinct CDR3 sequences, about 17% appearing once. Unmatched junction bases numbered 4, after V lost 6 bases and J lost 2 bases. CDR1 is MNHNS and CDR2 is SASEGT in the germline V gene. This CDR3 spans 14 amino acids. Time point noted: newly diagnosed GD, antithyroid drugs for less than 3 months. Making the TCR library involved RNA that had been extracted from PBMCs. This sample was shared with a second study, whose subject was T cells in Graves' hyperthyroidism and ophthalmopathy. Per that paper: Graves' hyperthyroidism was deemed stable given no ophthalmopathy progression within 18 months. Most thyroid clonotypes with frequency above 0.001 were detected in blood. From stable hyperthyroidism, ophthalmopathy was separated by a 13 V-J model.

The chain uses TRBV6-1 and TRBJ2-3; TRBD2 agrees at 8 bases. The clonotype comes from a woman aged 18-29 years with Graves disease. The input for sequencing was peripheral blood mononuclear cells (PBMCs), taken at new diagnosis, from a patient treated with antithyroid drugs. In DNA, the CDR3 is TGTGCCAGCAGGAGCGGGGGACCCACAGATACGCAGTATTTT. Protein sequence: CASRSGGPTDTQYF.